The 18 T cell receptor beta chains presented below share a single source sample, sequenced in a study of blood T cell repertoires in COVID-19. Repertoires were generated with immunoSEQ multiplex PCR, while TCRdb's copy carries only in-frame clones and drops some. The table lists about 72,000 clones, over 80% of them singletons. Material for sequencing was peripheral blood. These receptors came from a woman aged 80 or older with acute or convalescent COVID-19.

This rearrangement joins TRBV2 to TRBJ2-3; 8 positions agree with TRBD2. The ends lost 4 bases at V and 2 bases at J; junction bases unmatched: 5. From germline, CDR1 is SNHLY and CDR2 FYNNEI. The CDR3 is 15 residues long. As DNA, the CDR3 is TGTGCCAGCAGTGGTGGACTAGCTACCACAGATACGCAGTATTTT. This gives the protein CASSGGLATTDTQYF.

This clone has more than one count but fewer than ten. DNA for the CDR3: TGTGCCAGCAGCGCCACTAGCGGACCAGATACGCAGTATTTT. This gives the protein CASSATSGPDTQYF. The V call is TRBV9, the J call TRBJ2-3; TRBD2 matches 8 bases. V gave up 3 bases and J gave up 4 bases; unmatched junction bases: 4. This CDR3 region has 14 residues. CDR1 and CDR2 from the germline V gene are SGDLS and YYNGEE.

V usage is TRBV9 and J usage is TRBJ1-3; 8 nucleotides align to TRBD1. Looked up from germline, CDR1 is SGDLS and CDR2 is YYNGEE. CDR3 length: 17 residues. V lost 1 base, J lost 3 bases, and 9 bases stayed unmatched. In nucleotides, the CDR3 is TGTGCCAGCAGCGTACGTCCAGGGGGCAGGTTTGGAAACACCATATATTTT. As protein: CASSVRPGGRFGNTIYF.

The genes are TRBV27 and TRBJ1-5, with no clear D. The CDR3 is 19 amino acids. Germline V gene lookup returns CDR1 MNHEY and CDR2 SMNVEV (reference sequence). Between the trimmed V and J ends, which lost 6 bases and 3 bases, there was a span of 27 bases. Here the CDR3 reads CASSQLSTGLRRPNQPQHF. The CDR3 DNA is TGTGCCAGCAGCCAACTGTCGACCGGGCTCAGGAGGCCCAATCAGCCCCAGCATTTT.

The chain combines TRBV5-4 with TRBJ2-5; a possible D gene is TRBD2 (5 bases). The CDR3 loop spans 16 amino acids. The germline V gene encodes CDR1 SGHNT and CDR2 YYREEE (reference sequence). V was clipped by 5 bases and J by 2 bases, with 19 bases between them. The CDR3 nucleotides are TGTGCCAGCAGACGTTATCTAGCTTTACCTCAAGAGACCCAGTACTTC. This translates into CASRRYLALPQETQYF. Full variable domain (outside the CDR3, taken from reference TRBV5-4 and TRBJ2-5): ETGVTQSPTHLIKTRGQQVTLRCSSQSGHNTVSWYQQALGQGPQFIFQYYREEENGRGNFPPRFSGLQFPNYSSELNVNALELDDSALYLCASRRYLALPQETQYFGPGTRLLVL.

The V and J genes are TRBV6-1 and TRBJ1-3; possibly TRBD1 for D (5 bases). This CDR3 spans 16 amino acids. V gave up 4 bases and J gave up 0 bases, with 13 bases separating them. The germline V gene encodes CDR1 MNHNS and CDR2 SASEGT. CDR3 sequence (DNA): TGTGCCAGCAGTGTCGGGGGACCGAGCTCTGGAAACACCATATATTTT. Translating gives CASSVGGPSSGNTIYF.

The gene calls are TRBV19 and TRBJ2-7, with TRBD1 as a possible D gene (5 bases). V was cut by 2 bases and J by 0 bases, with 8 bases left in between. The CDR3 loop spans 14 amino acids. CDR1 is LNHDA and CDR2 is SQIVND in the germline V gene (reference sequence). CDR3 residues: CASSITGISYEQYF. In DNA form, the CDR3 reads TGTGCCAGTAGTATAACAGGTATCTCCTACGAGCAGTACTTC.

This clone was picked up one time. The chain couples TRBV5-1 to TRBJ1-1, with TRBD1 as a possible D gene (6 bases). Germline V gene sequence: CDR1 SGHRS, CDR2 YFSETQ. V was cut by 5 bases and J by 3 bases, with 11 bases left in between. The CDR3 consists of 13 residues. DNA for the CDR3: TGCGCCAGCAGAGGACAGACGGACACTGAAGCTTTCTTT. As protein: CASRGQTDTEAFF.

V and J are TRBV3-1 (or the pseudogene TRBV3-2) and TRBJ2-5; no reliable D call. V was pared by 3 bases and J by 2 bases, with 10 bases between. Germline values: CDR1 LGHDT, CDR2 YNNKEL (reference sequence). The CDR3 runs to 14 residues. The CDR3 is CASSHRSYQETQYF. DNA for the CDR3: TGTGCCAGCAGCCACCGGAGCTATCAAGAGACCCAGTACTTC.

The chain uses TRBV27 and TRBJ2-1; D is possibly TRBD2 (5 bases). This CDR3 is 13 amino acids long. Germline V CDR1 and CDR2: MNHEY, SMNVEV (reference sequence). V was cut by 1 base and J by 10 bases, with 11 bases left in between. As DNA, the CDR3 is TGTGCCAGCAGTTTATTGCGGGCCAGGGAGCAGTTCTTC. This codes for CASSLLRAREQFF.

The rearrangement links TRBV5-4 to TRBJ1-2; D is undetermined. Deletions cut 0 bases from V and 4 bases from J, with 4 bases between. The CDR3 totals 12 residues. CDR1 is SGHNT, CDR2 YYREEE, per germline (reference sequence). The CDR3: CASSLDIYGYTF. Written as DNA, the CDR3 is TGTGCCAGCAGCTTGGACATCTATGGCTACACCTTC.

For the CDR3, the DNA is TGTGCCATCAGTGAGTCGGGGCAGGGGGGAAGCTCTGGGGCCAACGTCCTGACTTTC. This encodes CAISESGQGGSSGANVLTF. The chain has TRBV10-3 and TRBJ2-6; possibly TRBD1 for D (7 bases). Germline lookup yields CDR1 ENHRY and CDR2 SYGVKD. The CDR3 covers 19 residues. V lost 0 bases and J lost 0, with 15 bases in between.

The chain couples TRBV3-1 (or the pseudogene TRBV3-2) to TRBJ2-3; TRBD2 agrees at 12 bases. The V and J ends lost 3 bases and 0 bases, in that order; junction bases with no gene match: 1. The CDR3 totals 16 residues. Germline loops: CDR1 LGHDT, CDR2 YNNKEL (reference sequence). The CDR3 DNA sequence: TGTGCCAGCAGCCATACTAGCGGGAGGAGCACAGATACGCAGTATTTT. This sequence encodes CASSHTSGRSTDTQYF.

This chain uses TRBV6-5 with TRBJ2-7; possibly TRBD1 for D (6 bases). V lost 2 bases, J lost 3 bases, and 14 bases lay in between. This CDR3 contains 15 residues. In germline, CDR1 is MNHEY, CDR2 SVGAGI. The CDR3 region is CASSYTGTTHYEQYF. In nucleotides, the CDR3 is TGTGCCAGCAGTTACACAGGGACAACACACTACGAGCAGTACTTC.

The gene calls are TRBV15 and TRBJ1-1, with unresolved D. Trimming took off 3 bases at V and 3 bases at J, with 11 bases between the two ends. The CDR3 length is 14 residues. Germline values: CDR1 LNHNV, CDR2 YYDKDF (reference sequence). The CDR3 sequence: CATSSGGRDTEAFF. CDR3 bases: TGTGCCACCAGCAGCGGAGGTCGGGACACTGAAGCTTTCTTT.

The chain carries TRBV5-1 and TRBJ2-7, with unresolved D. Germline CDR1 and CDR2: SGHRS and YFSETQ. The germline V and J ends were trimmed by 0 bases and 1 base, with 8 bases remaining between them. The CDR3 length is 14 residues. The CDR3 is CASSLDSSSYEQYF. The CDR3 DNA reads TGCGCCAGCAGCTTGGACAGCTCTTCCTACGAGCAGTACTTC.

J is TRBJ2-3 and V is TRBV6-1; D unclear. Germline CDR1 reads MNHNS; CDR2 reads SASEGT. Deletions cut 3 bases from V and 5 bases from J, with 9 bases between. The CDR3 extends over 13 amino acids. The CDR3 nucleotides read TGTGCCAGCAGTGACGTCCGAGGAGATACGCAGTATTTT. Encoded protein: CASSDVRGDTQYF.

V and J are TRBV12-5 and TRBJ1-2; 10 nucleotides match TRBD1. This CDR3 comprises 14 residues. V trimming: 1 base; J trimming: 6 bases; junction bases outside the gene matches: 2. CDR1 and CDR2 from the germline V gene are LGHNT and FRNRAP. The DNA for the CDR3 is TGTGCTAGTGGTTTGGCGGACAGGGGGAATGGCTACACCTTC. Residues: CASGLADRGNGYTF.